This record covers a single TCR beta chain. Its specificity is not known. MiXCR, run by TCRdb on the 5' RACE reads, gives a single entry per CDR3 protein. Among approximately 440,000 distinct CDR3 sequences listed, 20% were seen once. This record comes from a study of T-cell memory formation after mild COVID-19. Whole-study context: The two donors had largely donor-specific TCR clusters. General study results and limits: Clonal second-wave expansions that peaked on day 37 had unconfirmed SARS-CoV-2 specificity.

The source material was PBMCs or a T cell subset sorted from them (not recorded which). The sequence was obtained from an adult woman who had mild COVID-19 (a few samples of this study predate the infection). Cell type and time point are not known.

As DNA, the CDR3 is TGTGCCAGCAGCTCCCGTACCTTCATGGGGAACACTGAAGCTTTCTTT. This translates into CASSSRTFMGNTEAFF. The rearrangement joins TRBV7-9 to TRBJ1-1; D gene unclear. The ends were cut back, 4 bases at V and 1 base at J, with 16 bases in the middle. The CDR3 runs to 16 residues. Germline V CDR1 and CDR2: SEHNR, FQNEAQ (reference sequence).